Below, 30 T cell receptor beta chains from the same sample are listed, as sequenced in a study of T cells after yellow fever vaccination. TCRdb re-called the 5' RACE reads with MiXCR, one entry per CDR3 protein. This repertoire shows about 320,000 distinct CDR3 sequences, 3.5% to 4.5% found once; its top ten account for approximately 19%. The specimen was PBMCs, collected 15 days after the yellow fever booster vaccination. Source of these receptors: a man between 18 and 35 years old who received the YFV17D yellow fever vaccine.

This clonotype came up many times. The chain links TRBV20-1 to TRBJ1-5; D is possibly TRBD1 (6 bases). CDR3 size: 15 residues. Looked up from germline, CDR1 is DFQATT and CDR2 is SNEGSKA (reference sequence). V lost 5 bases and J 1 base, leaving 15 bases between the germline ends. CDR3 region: CSAQRGRESNQPQHF. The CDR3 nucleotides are TGCAGTGCTCAACGGGGGCGCGAGAGCAATCAGCCCCAGCATTTT.

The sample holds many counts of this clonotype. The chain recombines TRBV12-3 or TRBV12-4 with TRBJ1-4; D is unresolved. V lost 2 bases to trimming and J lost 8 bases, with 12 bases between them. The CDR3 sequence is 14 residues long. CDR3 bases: TGTGCCAGCAGTTTATCTGGGGAACTCGAAAAACTGTTTTTT. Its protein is CASSLSGELEKLFF.

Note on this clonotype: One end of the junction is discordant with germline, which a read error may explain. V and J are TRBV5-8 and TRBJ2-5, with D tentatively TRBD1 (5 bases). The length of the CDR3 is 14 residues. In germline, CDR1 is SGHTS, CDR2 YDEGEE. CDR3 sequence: CASSLYTGQETKYF. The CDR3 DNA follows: TGTGCCAGCAGCTTATATACAGGACAAGAGACCAAGTACTTC.

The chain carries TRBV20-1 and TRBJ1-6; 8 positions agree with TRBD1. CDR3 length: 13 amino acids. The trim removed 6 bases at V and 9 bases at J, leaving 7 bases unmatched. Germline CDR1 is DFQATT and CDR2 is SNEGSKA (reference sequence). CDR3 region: CSARDRQFSPLHF. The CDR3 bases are TGCAGTGCCAGGGACAGGCAGTTTTCACCCCTCCACTTT.

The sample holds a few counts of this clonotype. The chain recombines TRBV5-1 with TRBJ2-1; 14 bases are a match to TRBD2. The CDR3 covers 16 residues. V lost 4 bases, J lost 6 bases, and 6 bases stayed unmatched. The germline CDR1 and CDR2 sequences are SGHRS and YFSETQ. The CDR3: CASSPRLAGGLNEQFF. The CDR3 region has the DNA TGCGCCAGCAGCCCAAGACTAGCGGGGGGGCTCAATGAGCAGTTCTTC.

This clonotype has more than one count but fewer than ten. This CDR3 is CASSQVAHPGANVLTF. The CDR3 DNA reads TGCGCCAGCAGCCAAGTGGCCCACCCAGGGGCCAACGTCCTGACTTTC. The J gene is TRBJ2-6, the V gene TRBV4-1, with D hard to call. Deletions cut 1 base from V and 4 bases from J, with 11 bases between. Germline V gene lookup returns CDR1 MGHRA and CDR2 YSYEKL. CDR3 size: 16 residues.

As DNA, the CDR3 is TGTGCCAGCAGCCACTCGAGCACGGAGACCCAGTACTTC. The encoded protein is CASSHSSTETQYF. The chain employs TRBV7-6 and TRBJ2-5; no clear D. Germline CDR1 is SGHVS and CDR2 is FNYEAQ. This CDR3 is built from 13 residues. Trimming cost V 5 bases and J 5 bases, with 12 bases left between them.

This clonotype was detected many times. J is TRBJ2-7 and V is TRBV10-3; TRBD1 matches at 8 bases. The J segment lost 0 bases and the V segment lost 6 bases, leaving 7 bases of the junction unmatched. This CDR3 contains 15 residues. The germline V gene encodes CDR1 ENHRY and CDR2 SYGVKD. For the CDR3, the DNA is TGTGCCATCAGCTCCGGGACAGGTTCCTCCTACGAGCAGTACTTC. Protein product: CAISSGTGSSYEQYF.

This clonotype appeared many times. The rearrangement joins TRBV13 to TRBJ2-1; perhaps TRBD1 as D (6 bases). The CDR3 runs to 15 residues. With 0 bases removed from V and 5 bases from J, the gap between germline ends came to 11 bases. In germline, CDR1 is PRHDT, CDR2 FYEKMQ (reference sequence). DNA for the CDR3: TGTGCCAGCAGCTTAGGCTGGGGGCCCAACAATGAGCAGTTCTTC. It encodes CASSLGWGPNNEQFF.

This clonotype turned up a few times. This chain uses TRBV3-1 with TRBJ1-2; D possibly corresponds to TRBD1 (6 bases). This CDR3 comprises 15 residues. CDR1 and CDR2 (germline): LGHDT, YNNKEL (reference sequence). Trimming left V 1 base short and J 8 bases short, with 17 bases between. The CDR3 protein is CASSQGTKGVSGYTF. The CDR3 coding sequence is TGTGCCAGCAGCCAAGGTACCAAGGGGGTAAGCGGCTACACCTTC.

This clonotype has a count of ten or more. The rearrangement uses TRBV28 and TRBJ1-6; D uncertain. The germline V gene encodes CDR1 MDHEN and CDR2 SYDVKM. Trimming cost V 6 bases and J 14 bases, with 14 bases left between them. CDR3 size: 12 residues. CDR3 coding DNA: TGTGCCAGCAGCACCCGCGGGATCACCCTCCACTTT. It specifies CASSTRGITLHF. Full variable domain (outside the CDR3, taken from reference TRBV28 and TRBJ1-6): DVKVTQSSRYLVKRTGEKVFLECVQDMDHENMFWYRQDPGLGLRLIYFSYDVKMKEKGDIPEGYSVSREKKERFSLILESASTNQTSMYLCASSTRGITLHFGNGTRLTVT.

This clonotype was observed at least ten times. The CDR3 loop is CASSVAPVRLHTQYF. The CDR3 nucleotides read TGTGCCAGCAGCGTAGCCCCCGTCCGTCTCCATACGCAGTATTTT. This chain joins TRBV9 and TRBJ2-3; the D is unclear. V was pared by 0 bases and J by 7 bases, with 15 bases between. Germline CDR1 and CDR2: SGDLS and YYNGEE. The CDR3 extends over 15 amino acids.

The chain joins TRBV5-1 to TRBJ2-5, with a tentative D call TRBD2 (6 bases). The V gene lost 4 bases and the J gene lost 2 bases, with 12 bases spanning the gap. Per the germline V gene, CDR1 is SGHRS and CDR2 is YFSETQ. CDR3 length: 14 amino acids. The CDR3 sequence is CASSPLATQETQYF. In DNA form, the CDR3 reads TGCGCCAGCAGCCCGCTAGCGACGCAAGAGACCCAGTACTTC.

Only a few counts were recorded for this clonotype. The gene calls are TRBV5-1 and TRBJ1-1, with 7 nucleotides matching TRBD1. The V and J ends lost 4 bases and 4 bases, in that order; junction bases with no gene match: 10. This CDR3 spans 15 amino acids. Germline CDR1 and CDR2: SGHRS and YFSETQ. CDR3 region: CASSGNRGVSTEAFF. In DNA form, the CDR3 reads TGCGCCAGCAGCGGAAACAGGGGCGTGAGCACTGAAGCTTTCTTT.

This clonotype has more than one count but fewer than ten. CDR3: CASSVDISGSSYEQYF. In DNA, the CDR3 is TGTGCCAGCAGCGTAGATATCAGCGGCAGCTCCTACGAGCAGTACTTC. The chain joins TRBV9 to TRBJ2-7; D is perhaps TRBD2 (5 bases). This CDR3 comprises 16 residues. V dropped 0 bases and J dropped 0 bases, with 13 bases sitting between them. Germline assignment: CDR1 SGDLS and CDR2 YYNGEE.

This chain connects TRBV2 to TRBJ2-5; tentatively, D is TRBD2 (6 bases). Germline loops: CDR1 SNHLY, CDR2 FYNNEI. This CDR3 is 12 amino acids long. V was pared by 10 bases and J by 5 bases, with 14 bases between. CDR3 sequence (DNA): TGTGCCACCCGAGGGGAGGAGGAGACCCAGTACTTC. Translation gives CATRGEEETQYF.

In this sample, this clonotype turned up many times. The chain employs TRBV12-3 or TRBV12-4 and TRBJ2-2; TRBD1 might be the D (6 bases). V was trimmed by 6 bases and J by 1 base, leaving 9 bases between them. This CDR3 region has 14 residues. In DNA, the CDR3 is TGTGCCAGCAGGAAGACAGGGAACACCGGGGAGCTGTTTTTT. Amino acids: CASRKTGNTGELFF.

CDR3 sequence reads: CASSQDLRRLASNEQFF. As DNA, the CDR3 is TGCGCCAGCAGCCAAGATCTTAGAAGACTAGCGTCGAATGAGCAGTTCTTC. The chain links TRBV4-3 to TRBJ2-1, with 8 bases matching TRBD2. The germline V gene has CDR1 LGHNA and CDR2 YSLEER. CDR3 size: 17 residues. Losses at the gene ends were 0 bases for V and 7 bases for J; bases not matched to a gene: 11.

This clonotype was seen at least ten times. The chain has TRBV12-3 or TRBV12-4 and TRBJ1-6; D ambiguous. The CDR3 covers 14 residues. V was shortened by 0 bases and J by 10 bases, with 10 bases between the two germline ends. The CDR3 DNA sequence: TGTGCCAGCAGTTTAGCGCTGAGTACCTCACCCCTCCACTTT. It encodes CASSLALSTSPLHF.

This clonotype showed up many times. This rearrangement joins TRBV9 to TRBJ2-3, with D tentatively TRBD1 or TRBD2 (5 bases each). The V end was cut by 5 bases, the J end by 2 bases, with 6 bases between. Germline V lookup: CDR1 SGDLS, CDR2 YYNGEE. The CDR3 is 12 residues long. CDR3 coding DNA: TGTGCCAGCAGGGGGGACACAGATACGCAGTATTTT. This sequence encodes CASRGDTDTQYF.

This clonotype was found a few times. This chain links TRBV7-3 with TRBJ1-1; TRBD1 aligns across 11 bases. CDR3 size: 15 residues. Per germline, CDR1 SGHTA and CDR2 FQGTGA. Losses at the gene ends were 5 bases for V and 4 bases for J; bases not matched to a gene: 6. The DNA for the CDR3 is TGTGCCAGCAGCCGCGATGGGACAGGGGGCACTGAAGCTTTCTTT. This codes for CASSRDGTGGTEAFF.

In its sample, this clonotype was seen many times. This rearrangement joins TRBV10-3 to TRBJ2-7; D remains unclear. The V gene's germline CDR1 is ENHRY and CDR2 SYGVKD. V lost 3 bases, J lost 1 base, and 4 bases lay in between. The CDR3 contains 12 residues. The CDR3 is CAISEGSYEQYF. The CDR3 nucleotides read TGTGCCATCAGTGAAGGATCCTACGAGCAGTACTTC.

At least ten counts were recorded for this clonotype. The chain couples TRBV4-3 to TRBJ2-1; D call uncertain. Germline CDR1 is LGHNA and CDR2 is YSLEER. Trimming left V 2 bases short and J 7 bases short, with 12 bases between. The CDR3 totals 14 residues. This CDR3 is CASSQRGSMNEQFF. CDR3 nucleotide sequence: TGCGCCAGCAGCCAACGTGGCAGCATGAATGAGCAGTTCTTC.

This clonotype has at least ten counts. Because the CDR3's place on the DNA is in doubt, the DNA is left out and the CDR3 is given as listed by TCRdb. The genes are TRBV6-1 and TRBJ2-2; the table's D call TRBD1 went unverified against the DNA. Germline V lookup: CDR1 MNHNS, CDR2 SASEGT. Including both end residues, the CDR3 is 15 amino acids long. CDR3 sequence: CASKGPNLRAGELFF.

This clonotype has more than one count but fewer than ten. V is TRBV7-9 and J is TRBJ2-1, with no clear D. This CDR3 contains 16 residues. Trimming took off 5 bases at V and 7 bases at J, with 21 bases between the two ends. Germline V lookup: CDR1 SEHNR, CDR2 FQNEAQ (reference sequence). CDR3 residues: CASSPPLIGKFNEQFF. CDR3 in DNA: TGTGCCAGCAGCCCACCGTTAATAGGCAAGTTTAATGAGCAGTTCTTC.

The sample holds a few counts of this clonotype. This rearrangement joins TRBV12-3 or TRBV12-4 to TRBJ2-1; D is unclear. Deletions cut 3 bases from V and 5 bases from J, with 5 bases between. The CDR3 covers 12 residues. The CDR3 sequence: CASSFVNNEQFF. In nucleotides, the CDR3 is TGTGCCAGCAGTTTTGTAAACAATGAGCAGTTCTTC.

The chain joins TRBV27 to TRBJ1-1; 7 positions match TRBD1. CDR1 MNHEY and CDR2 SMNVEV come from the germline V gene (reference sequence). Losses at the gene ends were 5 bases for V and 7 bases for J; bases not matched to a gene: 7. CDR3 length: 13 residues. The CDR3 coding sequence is TGTGCCAGCAGTCCGGTATACAGGGGTGAAGCTTTCTTT. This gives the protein CASSPVYRGEAFF.

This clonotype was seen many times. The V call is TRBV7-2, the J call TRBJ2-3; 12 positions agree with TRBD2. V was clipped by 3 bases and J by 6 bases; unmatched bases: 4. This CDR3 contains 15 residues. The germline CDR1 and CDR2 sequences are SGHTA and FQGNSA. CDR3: CASSLVTSGGDTQYF. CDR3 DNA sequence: TGTGCCAGCAGCTTGGTGACTAGCGGGGGCGATACGCAGTATTTT. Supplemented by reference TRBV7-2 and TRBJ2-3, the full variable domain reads GAGVSQSPSNKVTEKGKDVELRCDPISGHTALYWYRQSLGQGLEFLIYFQGNSAPDKSGLPSDRFSAERTGGSVSTLTIQRTQQEDSAVYLCASSLVTSGGDTQYFGPGTRLTVL.

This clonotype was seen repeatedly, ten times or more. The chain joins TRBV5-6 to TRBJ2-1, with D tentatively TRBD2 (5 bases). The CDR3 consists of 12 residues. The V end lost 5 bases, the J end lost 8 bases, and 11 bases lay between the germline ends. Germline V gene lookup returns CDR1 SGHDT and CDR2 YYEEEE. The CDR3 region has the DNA TGTGCCAGCAGGAGCGTCGGGGATGAGCAGTTCTTC. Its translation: CASRSVGDEQFF.

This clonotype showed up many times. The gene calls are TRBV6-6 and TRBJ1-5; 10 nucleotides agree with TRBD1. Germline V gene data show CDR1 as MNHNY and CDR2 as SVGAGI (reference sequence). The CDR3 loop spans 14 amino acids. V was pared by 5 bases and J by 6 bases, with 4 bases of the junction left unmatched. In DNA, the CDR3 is TGTGCCAGCAGTCCAGGACAGGGGGTTCAGCCCCAGCATTTT. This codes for CASSPGQGVQPQHF.